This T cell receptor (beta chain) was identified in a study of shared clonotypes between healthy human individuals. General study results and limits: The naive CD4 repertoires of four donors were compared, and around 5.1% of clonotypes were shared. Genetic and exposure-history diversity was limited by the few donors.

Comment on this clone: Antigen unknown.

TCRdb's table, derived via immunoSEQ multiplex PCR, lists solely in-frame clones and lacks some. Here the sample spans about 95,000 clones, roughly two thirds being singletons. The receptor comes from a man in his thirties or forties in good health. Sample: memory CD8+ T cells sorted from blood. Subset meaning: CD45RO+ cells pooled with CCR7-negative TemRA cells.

In DNA, the CDR3 is TGTGCCAGCAGCTTAGGCCTGGGGAACATTCAGTACTTC. This codes for CASSLGLGNIQYF. This chain links TRBV13 with TRBJ2-4; D is undetermined. Germline V CDR1 and CDR2: PRHDT, FYEKMQ (reference sequence). CDR3 length: 13 amino acids. Trimming removed 0 bases from V and 7 bases from J, with 7 bases in between.